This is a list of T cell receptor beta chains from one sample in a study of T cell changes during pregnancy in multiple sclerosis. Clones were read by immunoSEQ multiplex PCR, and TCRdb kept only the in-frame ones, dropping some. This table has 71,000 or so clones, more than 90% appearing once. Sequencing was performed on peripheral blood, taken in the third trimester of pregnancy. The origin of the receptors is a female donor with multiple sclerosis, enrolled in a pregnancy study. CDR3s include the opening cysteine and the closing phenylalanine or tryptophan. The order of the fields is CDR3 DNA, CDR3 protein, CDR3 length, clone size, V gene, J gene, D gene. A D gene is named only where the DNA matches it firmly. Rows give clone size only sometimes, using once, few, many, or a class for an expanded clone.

TGTGCCAGCAGTTACGTGACTAGCGGGACGAATGAGCAGTTCTTC	CASSYVTSGTNEQFF	15	.	TRBV6-5	TRBJ2-1	TRBD2
TGCGCCAGCAGCCAAGCGGGAGGGAACACCGGGGAGCTGTTTTTT	CASSQAGGNTGELFF	15	.	TRBV4-3	TRBJ2-2	TRBD2
TGTGCCAGCAGTGACTCGGGCGGCACAGATACGCAGTATTTT	CASSDSGGTDTQYF	14	.	TRBV6-4	TRBJ2-3	.
TGTGCCAGCAGCGTAGCGAGTGGCTATGGCTACACCTTC	CASSVASGYGYTF	13	.	TRBV9	TRBJ1-2	.
TGTGCCACCCACCCCCGGGACAGGACCCCCTATGGCTACACCTTC	CATHPRDRTPYGYTF	15	.	TRBV10-3	TRBJ1-2	TRBD1
TGTGCCAGCAGCCGAACGGTTACAGCTTTGGCCGAGCAGTACTTC	CASSRTVTALAEQYF	15	.	TRBV6-5	TRBJ2-7	.
TGTGCCATCAGTGGGGAGACAAATTCACCCCTCCACTTT	CAISGETNSPLHF	13	.	TRBV10-3	TRBJ1-6	.
TGTGCCAGCAGTTACCGGGGGACCGGGGAGCTGTTTTTT	CASSYRGTGELFF	13	.	TRBV6-5	TRBJ2-2	.
TGTGCCAGCAGCCCAGGGACTAGCGGGTCCACAGATACGCAGTATTTT	CASSPGTSGSTDTQYF	16	.	TRBV7-6	TRBJ2-3	TRBD2
TGCGCCAGCAGCTTTAGATTGAACACTGAAGCTTTCTTT	CASSFRLNTEAFF	13	few	TRBV5-1	TRBJ1-1	.
TGTGCCAGCAGCCAAGACTACACTAGCGGGAGGGCCCCCGGGCGTCGGTCCTACGAGCAGTACTTC	CASSQDYTSGRAPGRRSYEQYF	22	once	TRBV4-2	TRBJ2-7	TRBD2
TGTGCCAGCAGTTCCCCCCGACAGGGGGCCTACGAGCAGTACTTC	CASSSPRQGAYEQYF	15	.	TRBV28	TRBJ2-7	TRBD1
TGTGCCAGCAGCTTAGGGGGACAGGCCATCTATGGCTACACCTTC	CASSLGGQAIYGYTF	15	.	TRBV7-2	TRBJ1-2	TRBD1
TGTGCCAGCAGTTATGAGAGGAACACTGAAGCTTTCTTT	CASSYERNTEAFF	13	.	TRBV6-5	TRBJ1-1	.
TGTGCCGAAGGACTAGCGGGAACTACCTACGAGCAGTACTTC	CAEGLAGTTYEQYF	14	once	TRBV7-9	TRBJ2-7	TRBD2
TGTGCCAGCCACTCTAGCGTCCAAGAGACCCAGTACTTC	CASHSSVQETQYF	13	.	TRBV2	TRBJ2-5	.
TGTGCCAGCAGCTCTCCGGGACAGGGGGCTGACGGGGAGCTGTTTTTT	CASSSPGQGADGELFF	16	once	TRBV7-9	TRBJ2-2	TRBD1
TGCGCCAGCAGCCCATTCCGAGGCGAGCAGTACTTC	CASSPFRGEQYF	12	.	TRBV4-1	TRBJ2-7	.
TGTGCCAGCAGCTCCGGGGGAGGCTACGAGCAGTACTTC	CASSSGGGYEQYF	13	.	TRBV7-9	TRBJ2-7	.
TGTGCCATCAGTGAGTCCAAACCAACCCGACAAGGCCGAATCACCTACGAGCAGTACTTC	CAISESKPTRQGRITYEQYF	20	.	TRBV10-3	TRBJ2-7	.
TGTGCCAGCAGGCCCGGCGACACCTATCAGCCCCAGCATTTT	CASRPGDTYQPQHF	14	.	TRBV2	TRBJ1-5	.
TGCGCCAGCAGCTTGGGGGGACAGGGCGGTGAAAAACTGTTTTTT	CASSLGGQGGEKLFF	15	.	TRBV5-1	TRBJ1-4	TRBD1
TGCGCCAGCAGCCCCTATCGGGGGATATACACAGATACGCAGTATTTT	CASSPYRGIYTDTQYF	16	.	TRBV4-3	TRBJ2-3	.
TGTGCCAGCAGTTACACGGCAGGCCAAGAGACCCAGTACTTC	CASSYTAGQETQYF	14	.	TRBV6-5	TRBJ2-5	.
TGTGCCAGCAGTGCCCGACTAGCGGGAGGGAACATTCAGTACTTC	CASSARLAGGNIQYF	15	.	TRBV6-6	TRBJ2-4	TRBD2
TGTGCCAGCAGGCTGGGACAGGGCCGCTCCTACGAGCAGTACTTC	CASRLGQGRSYEQYF	15	.	TRBV6-6	TRBJ2-7	TRBD1
TGTGCCAGCAGCTTTCAAGGGGCAGATACGCAGTATTTT	CASSFQGADTQYF	13	.	TRBV7-9	TRBJ2-3	.
TGTGCCAGCAGCGCCGGGACAGTAAACACTGAAGCTTTCTTT	CASSAGTVNTEAFF	14	.	TRBV6-1	TRBJ1-1	TRBD1
TGTGCCAGCAGCGTGGACTTTGCCTACGAGCAGTACTTC	CASSVDFAYEQYF	13	.	TRBV7-6	TRBJ2-7	.
TGTGCCAGCAGTTCCCTGGAGGAGACCCAGTACTTC	CASSSLEETQYF	12	.	TRBV6-6	TRBJ2-5	.
TGTGCCAGCAGCCTACGGGGGACTAGCGGGACGGGCCAGGAGACCCAGTACTTC	CASSLRGTSGTGQETQYF	18	.	TRBV14	TRBJ2-5	TRBD2
TGTGCCAGCAGTAGACTAGCGGGAGGCCCCTCCTACAATGAGCAGTTCTTC	CASSRLAGGPSYNEQFF	17	.	TRBV27	TRBJ2-1	TRBD2
TGTGCCAGCAGCTTAACGCGGGTAGGCGGGAGGGGACTATACAATGAGCAGTTCTTC	CASSLTRVGGRGLYNEQFF	19	.	TRBV7-3	TRBJ2-1	TRBD2
TGTGCCAGCAGCCGAGGGCCTAGCGGGAGTGATGAGCAGTTCTTC	CASSRGPSGSDEQFF	15	.	TRBV5-4	TRBJ2-1	TRBD2
TGTGCCAGCATCAGATGGGGGGGTACTGAAGCTTTCTTT	CASIRWGGTEAFF	13	few	TRBV5-5	TRBJ1-1	.
TGCAGCGTAGACGATACAGGGGGCTCGAACACCGGGGAGCTGTTTTTT	CSVDDTGGSNTGELFF	16	.	TRBV29-1	TRBJ2-2	TRBD1
TGTGCCAGCTCACTCACAGGGAGCACAGATACGCAGTATTTT	CASSLTGSTDTQYF	14	.	TRBV18	TRBJ2-3	.